The 15 T cell receptor beta chains presented below share a single source sample, sequenced in a study of T cell repertoires in cytomegalovirus infection. TCRdb recomputed calls from the reads with MiXCR, one row per CDR3 protein. Found here are around 450,000 distinct CDR3 sequences, roughly 30% of them singletons; the top ten hold roughly 13%. The sample comprised PBMCs. These receptors were collected from a human donor in good health (CMV status not recorded). Some clones in this sample may be carry-over from other donors' samples.

The chain carries TRBV9 and TRBJ1-2, with D hard to call. The CDR3 is 14 residues long. Trimming left V 0 bases short and J 6 bases short, with 12 bases between. Germline CDR1 is SGDLS and CDR2 is YYNGEE. The CDR3 here is CASSVELGRHGYTF. Written as DNA, the CDR3 is TGTGCCAGCAGCGTAGAGTTAGGCCGCCATGGCTACACCTTC.

This clonotype was found many times. This rearrangement joins TRBV12-3 or TRBV12-4 to TRBJ1-2, with D unresolved. With 2 bases removed from V and 3 bases from J, the gap between germline ends came to 10 bases. The CDR3 runs to 14 residues. The CDR3 region has the DNA TGTGCCAGCAGTTTATCGGGAAGGGACTATGGCTACACCTTC. This encodes CASSLSGRDYGYTF.

This clonotype was counted between two and nine times. The V gene is TRBV27, the J gene TRBJ1-5; perhaps TRBD1 as D (5 bases). The V gene's germline CDR1 is MNHEY and CDR2 SMNVEV (reference sequence). Trimming removed 6 bases from V and 8 bases from J, with 17 bases in between. This CDR3 is built from 14 residues. The CDR3 here is CASSQRGRYEPQHF. The CDR3 DNA follows: TGTGCCAGCAGCCAAAGGGGACGGTACGAGCCCCAGCATTTT.

The table lists this clonotype with a few counts. The chain joins TRBV12-3 or TRBV12-4 to TRBJ1-5; no definite D call. Between the trimmed V and J ends, which lost 2 bases and 2 bases, there was a span of 10 bases. The CDR3 loop spans 15 amino acids. CDR3 DNA sequence: TGTGCCAGCAGTTTAAACGGTGTGGGCAATCAGCCCCAGCATTTT. This gives the protein CASSLNGVGNQPQHF.

With respect to this clonotype: One end of the junction does not line up with germline, which may come from a read error. V and J are TRBV2 and TRBJ1-1, with a possible D match to TRBD1 (5 bases). This CDR3 is 12 amino acids long. Germline V lookup: CDR1 SNHLY, CDR2 FYNNEI. The CDR3 DNA follows: TGTGCCAGCAGTGCTAGGGGCACTGAAGATTTCTTT. As protein: CASSARGTEDFF.

This chain connects TRBV7-9 to TRBJ1-6; 10 nucleotides match TRBD1. Germline values: CDR1 SEHNR, CDR2 FQNEAQ (reference sequence). The CDR3 totals 16 residues. Losses at the gene ends were 3 bases for V and 5 bases for J; bases not matched to a gene: 4. The CDR3 nucleotides are TGTGCCAGCAGCTTTGGACAGGGGGTGGATAATTCACCCCTCCACTTT. Amino acid sequence: CASSFGQGVDNSPLHF.

The chain is built from TRBV28 and TRBJ2-4; perhaps D is TRBD1 or TRBD2 (5 bases each). Germline assignment: CDR1 MDHEN and CDR2 SYDVKM. The CDR3 is 13 amino acids. With 2 bases removed from V and 8 bases from J, the gap between germline ends came to 10 bases. The CDR3 protein is CASSLRGVHIQYF. The CDR3 DNA reads as TGTGCCAGCAGTTTACGGGGCGTCCACATTCAGTACTTC.

This chain joins TRBV5-1 and TRBJ1-2, with 8 bases identical to TRBD1. V dropped 4 bases and J dropped 4; count of bases not matched to a gene: 6. There are 14 residues in the CDR3. The germline gives CDR1 SGHRS, CDR2 YFSETQ. CDR3 in amino acids: CASSLFTGGYGYTF. CDR3 sequence (DNA): TGCGCCAGCAGCCTTTTCACAGGGGGCTATGGCTACACCTTC.

The V call is TRBV5-1, the J call TRBJ2-7, with unresolved D. CDR3 size: 15 residues. Trimming pared 2 bases from V and 3 bases from J, leaving 15 bases between. In germline, CDR1 is SGHRS, CDR2 YFSETQ. CDR3 loop: CASSLGPRIDYEQYF. CDR3 nucleotide sequence: TGCGCCAGCAGCTTAGGGCCTAGGATTGACTACGAGCAGTACTTC.

The chain is built from TRBV7-9 and TRBJ1-4; no clear D. Germline V CDR1 and CDR2: SEHNR, FQNEAQ (reference sequence). Trimming removed 3 bases at V and 5 bases at J, with 1 base between. The CDR3 runs to 11 residues. As DNA, the CDR3 is TGTGCCAGCAGCTTCAATGAAAAACTGTTTTTT. Its protein is CASSFNEKLFF.

This chain joins TRBV11-2 and TRBJ2-7; no clear D. From germline, CDR1 is SGHAT and CDR2 FQNNGV. The CDR3 has 15 residues. Trimming removed 0 bases from V and 3 bases from J, with 12 bases in between. The CDR3 sequence: CASSLDLLLSYEQYF. In nucleotides, the CDR3 is TGTGCCAGCAGCTTAGATCTCCTCCTAAGCTACGAGCAGTACTTC.

Of note for this clonotype: A junction boundary mismatches the germline segment, possibly from a read error. The rearrangement uses TRBV6-2 or TRBV6-3 and TRBJ2-2; 8 bases fit TRBD1. The germline gives CDR1 MNHEY, CDR2 SVGEGT. This CDR3 region has 15 residues. This CDR3 reads CSSSPGQGWAGELFF. The CDR3 bases are TGTTCCAGCAGCCCTGGACAGGGTTGGGCCGGGGAGCTGTTTTTT.

This clonotype was found many times. The chain recombines TRBV7-8 with TRBJ1-5; D might be TRBD1 (6 bases). The CDR3 extends over 16 amino acids. V lost 1 base, J lost 4 bases, and 14 bases lay in between. The germline V gene has CDR1 SGHVS and CDR2 FQNEAQ. CDR3 loop: CASSLVQGNRNQPQHF. CDR3 sequence (DNA): TGTGCCAGCAGCTTAGTTCAGGGGAATCGGAATCAGCCCCAGCATTTT.

The chain couples TRBV7-6 to TRBJ1-1; possible D gene TRBD1, 6 bases. The germline V and J ends were trimmed by 5 bases and 8 bases, with 21 bases remaining between them. CDR1 SGHVS and CDR2 FNYEAQ come from the germline V gene. The CDR3 length is 15 residues. CDR3 region: CASSPGPAGAREAFF. The DNA of the CDR3 is TGTGCCAGCAGCCCCGGGCCGGCGGGGGCGAGAGAAGCTTTCTTT.

The chain recombines TRBV12-3 or TRBV12-4 with TRBJ2-7; the D call may be TRBD1 or TRBD2 (5 bases each). V lost 8 bases and J lost 6, with 17 bases in between. CDR3 size: 13 residues. The CDR3 region is CASCNQGVCEQYF. The CDR3 region has the DNA TGTGCCAGCTGCAACCAGGGAGTATGCGAGCAGTACTTC.